The sequence of this T cell receptor (beta chain) was determined in a study of cytomegalovirus exposure and HLA in healthy donors. Notes on the study in general: Per a later analysis, HLA-associated TCR beta chains showed more clonal expansion than other, equally common TCR beta chains. Across donors, presence/absence analyses took sequencing depth to be roughly uniform. Reportedly, cytomegalovirus status was diagnosed with high sensitivity and specificity.

The CDR3 runs to 18 residues. Germline assignment: CDR1 SGHTA and CDR2 FQGNSA. V lost 5 bases to trimming and J lost 4 bases; unmatched junction nucleotides: 17. The study ran its PCR with 60 Vbeta and 13 Jbeta primers. The data were produced by immunoSEQ multiplex PCR, yet TCRdb's version contains in-frame clones alone and is incomplete. The sample comprises some 120,000 clones, approximately 85% of which are singletons, and about 11% rests with the top ten. A note on this clone: What it recognizes is unknown.

Sampled while nominally healthy, donors likely had unrecorded immune exposures. Sequencing input: PBMCs. The J gene is TRBJ1-3, the V gene TRBV7-2; 7 bases agree with TRBD1. The sequence came from a male donor in good health and CMV-seropositive. The CDR3 bases are TGTGCCAGCAGCCGAGGGGAAAGACACAGGGGCCTCGGAAACACCATATATTTT. This sequence encodes CASSRGERHRGLGNTIYF.